Listed below are T cell receptor beta chains from one sample, sequenced in a study of regulatory T cells in long-lasting Graves disease. TCRdb itself ran the multiplex PCR reads through MiXCR, one entry per CDR3 protein. The repertoire holds some 420,000 distinct CDR3 sequences, with 20% to 25% as singletons. The sequencing here drew on peripheral blood mononuclear cells (PBMCs), taken when the disease was refractory, from a patient treated with antithyroid drugs. These receptors were collected from a female donor with Graves disease. Each CDR3 is given with its conserved first and last residue. D genes are given only for firm matches. The listing skips clone size in some rows; elsewhere it reads once, few, many or a size class.

j_call clone_size v_call d_call cdr3_aa cdr3_nt
TRBJ2-5 many TRBV28 TRBD1 CASSLGTGTGVTETQYF TGTGCCAGCAGTTTGGGGACCGGGACAGGGGTTACCGAGACCCAGTACTTC
TRBJ1-2 few TRBV20-1 - CSAETWGGRRDGYTF TGCAGTGCTGAAACTTGGGGGGGCCGAAGGGATGGCTACACCTTC
TRBJ1-6 few TRBV7-2 - CASSLSVGSLHF TGTGCCAGCAGCTTATCAGTGGGATCCCTCCACTTT
TRBJ2-7 few TRBV28 - CASNLEGVGYEQYF TGTGCCAGCAACCTAGAGGGGGTCGGTTACGAGCAGTACTTC
TRBJ2-4 many TRBV29-1 - CSVEDSRSNIQYF TGCAGCGTTGAAGATTCGCGTAGCAACATTCAGTACTTC
TRBJ2-7 many TRBV7-2 - CASSLIIGGATYEQYF TGTGCCAGCAGCCTGATAATAGGAGGGGCGACCTACGAGCAGTACTTC
TRBJ2-2 - TRBV30 - CAWIDLTGELFF TGTGCCTGGATTGACCTAACCGGGGAGCTGTTTTTT
TRBJ1-2 many TRBV7-9 TRBD1 CASSLGTEYGYTF TGTGCCAGCAGCTTGGGGACAGAATATGGCTACACCTTC
TRBJ2-6 few TRBV28 - CASSSLGTSSGANVLTF TGTGCCAGCAGTTCCTTAGGGACTTCCTCTGGGGCCAACGTCCTGACTTTC
TRBJ2-3 few TRBV3-1 - CASSQGQHSTDTQYF TGTGCCAGCAGCCAAGGACAGCATAGCACAGATACGCAGTATTTT
TRBJ1-1 many TRBV29-1 - CSVSSTQGHTEAFF TGCAGCGTTTCAAGTACCCAGGGACACACTGAAGCTTTCTTT
TRBJ2-5 many TRBV29-1 - CSLKKQEQETQYF TGCAGCCTAAAAAAACAGGAACAAGAGACCCAGTACTTC
TRBJ2-2 - TRBV5-5 TRBD2 CASSQESRHAGAGELFF TGTGCCAGCAGCCAAGAGTCCAGGCACGCGGGGGCCGGGGAGCTGTTTTTT
TRBJ2-7 few TRBV11-3 - CASSLDPSRAVYEQYF TGTGCCAGCAGCTTAGATCCTAGCAGGGCGGTCTACGAGCAGTACTTC
TRBJ2-2 few TRBV7-2 TRBD1 CASSSTGQGIGGELFF TGTGCCAGCAGCTCTACGGGACAGGGGATAGGCGGGGAGCTGTTTTTT
TRBJ2-4 - TRBV7-2 - CASLRGGGNIQYF TGTGCCAGCCTTAGAGGGGGGGGAAACATTCAGTACTTC
TRBJ2-5 many TRBV28 - CASSLSVRETQYF TGTGCCAGCAGTTTATCCGTCAGGGAGACCCAGTACTTC
TRBJ2-7 few TRBV18 - CASSPSGPREQYF TGTGCCAGCTCACCGTCCGGGCCAAGGGAGCAGTACTTC
TRBJ2-7 many TRBV6-5 - CASSFSTSSSYEQYF TGTGCCAGCAGTTTCTCTACCTCCAGCTCCTACGAGCAGTACTTC
TRBJ2-3 few TRBV9 TRBD2 CASSLASGSGDTQYF TGTGCCAGCAGCTTAGCCAGCGGGAGTGGGGATACGCAGTATTTT
TRBJ2-7 many TRBV6-1 TRBD1 CASSRAPDREGMEGREQYF TGTGCCAGCAGCCGCGCCCCCGACAGGGAAGGGATGGAAGGGCGCGAGCAGTACTTC
TRBJ1-2 many TRBV7-9 - CASSMTDYGYTF TGTGCCAGCAGTATGACTGATTATGGCTACACCTTC
TRBJ1-1 many TRBV7-3 - CASSLSPLMATEAFF TGTGCCAGCAGCTTAAGCCCACTGATGGCCACTGAAGCTTTCTTT
TRBJ2-2 - TRBV3-1 - CASSQAVLGELFF TGTGCCAGCAGCCAAGCGGTCCTTGGGGAGCTGTTTTTT
TRBJ1-3 few TRBV6-1 - CASSRGQNSGNTIYF TGTGCCAGCAGTCGCGGACAGAACTCTGGAAACACCATATATTTT
TRBJ2-7 - TRBV20-1 - CSASHPSTYEQYF TGCAGTGCTAGTCATCCTAGCACCTACGAGCAGTACTTC
TRBJ1-4 few TRBV5-1 - CASSLDAGRNEKLFF TGCGCCAGCAGCTTGGATGCAGGCCGTAATGAAAAACTGTTTTTT
TRBJ2-1 - TRBV19 TRBD1 CASSERDRGWEFF TGTGCCAGTAGTGAACGGGACAGGGGATGGGAGTTCTTC
TRBJ1-1 - TRBV19 TRBD1 CASSPGTGTTEAFF TGTGCCAGTTCCCCCGGGACAGGGACCACTGAAGCTTTCTTT
TRBJ2-1 many TRBV11-2 TRBD1 CASSLPSGQGIREQFF TGTGCCAGCAGCTTACCCTCTGGACAGGGGATTCGTGAGCAGTTCTTC
TRBJ1-1 - TRBV4-1 TRBD1 CASSQDRGQRGTEAFF TGCGCCAGCAGCCAAGATAGGGGGCAGCGGGGTACTGAAGCTTTCTTT
TRBJ1-1 many TRBV7-2 - CASSLLGQNTEAFF TGTGCCAGCAGCTTATTGGGTCAGAACACTGAAGCTTTCTTT
TRBJ1-6 - TRBV6-1 TRBD1 CASSVNRGGNSPLHF TGTGCCAGCAGCGTGAACAGGGGTGGGAATTCACCCCTCCACTTT
TRBJ2-7 many TRBV6-1 - CASRSTKAGSSYEQYF TGTGCCAGCAGATCCACGAAGGCGGGTAGCTCCTACGAGCAGTACTTC
TRBJ1-1 many TRBV10-2 - CASSWTDMNTEAFF TGCGCCAGCAGTTGGACAGACATGAACACTGAAGCTTTCTTT
TRBJ2-3 - TRBV6-1 TRBD2 CASTTSGYTDTQYF TGTGCCAGCACCACTAGCGGATACACAGATACGCAGTATTTT
TRBJ1-2 - TRBV6-9 TRBD1 CASSYSNPGGQYGYTF TGTGCCAGCAGTTACTCGAATCCAGGGGGCCAGTATGGCTACACCTTC
TRBJ1-2 many TRBV28 TRBD1 CASRQGDRGGYTF TGTGCCAGCAGGCAGGGGGATCGAGGTGGCTACACCTTC
TRBJ2-7 many TRBV28 - CAPTRGGEQYF TGTGCCCCCACGAGGGGGGGGGAGCAGTACTTC
TRBJ2-5 many TRBV12-3/TRBV12-4 - CASKGGGGAGETQYF TGTGCCAGCAAGGGAGGGGGGGGCGCCGGGGAGACCCAGTACTTC
TRBJ1-1 many TRBV19 - CASSSGLLNTEAFF TGTGCCAGCAGTTCAGGGCTTCTGAACACTGAAGCTTTCTTT
TRBJ2-7 - TRBV29-1 TRBD1 CSVESGDRNLEQYF TGCAGCGTTGAGAGTGGGGACAGAAACCTCGAGCAGTACTTC
TRBJ1-2 few TRBV19 - CASSPPPPQGSGYTF TGTGCCAGTAGCCCCCCGCCCCCCCAGGGTAGTGGCTACACCTTC
TRBJ2-7 few TRBV14 - CASSQVVYEQYF TGTGCCAGCAGCCAAGTGGTCTACGAGCAGTACTTC
TRBJ1-5 - TRBV19 - CASSPSPNYFMSQHF TGTGCCAGTAGTCCTTCCCCCAATTATTTTATGTCCCAGCATTTT
TRBJ1-1 few TRBV9 - CASSLWEYTEAFF TGTGCCAGCAGTCTGTGGGAGTACACTGAAGCTTTCTTT
TRBJ2-7 - TRBV28 - CASRPGHSYEQYF TGTGCCAGCAGACCGGGCCACTCCTACGAGCAGTACTTC
TRBJ2-2 - TRBV7-9 - CASGPQGATGELFF TGTGCCAGCGGACCCCAAGGAGCTACCGGGGAGCTGTTTTTT
TRBJ2-7 many TRBV2 - CASGAGGWDVGEQYF TGTGCCAGCGGAGCAGGAGGCTGGGACGTTGGGGAGCAGTACTTC
TRBJ2-3 - TRBV20-1 - CSAREDKRGTDTQYF TGCAGTGCTAGAGAGGATAAGCGGGGCACAGATACGCAGTATTTT
TRBJ1-2 many TRBV7-2 TRBD1 CASSHSDRGRGYTF TGTGCCAGCAGCCATTCGGACAGGGGTAGAGGCTACACCTTC
TRBJ2-2 - TRBV19 - CASRAGGGNTGELFF TGTGCCAGTAGGGCAGGGGGGGGCAACACCGGGGAGCTGTTTTTT
TRBJ1-5 many TRBV2 TRBD1 CASRGDRATNQPQHF TGTGCCAGCAGGGGGGACAGGGCCACAAATCAGCCCCAGCATTTT
TRBJ2-1 - TRBV6-2/TRBV6-3 TRBD1 CASSYSRGQEQFF TGTGCCAGCAGTTACTCGAGGGGACAGGAGCAGTTCTTC
TRBJ1-3 - TRBV19 TRBD1 CASRAGGSGNTIYF TGTGCCAGTAGAGCAGGGGGCTCTGGAAACACCATATATTTT